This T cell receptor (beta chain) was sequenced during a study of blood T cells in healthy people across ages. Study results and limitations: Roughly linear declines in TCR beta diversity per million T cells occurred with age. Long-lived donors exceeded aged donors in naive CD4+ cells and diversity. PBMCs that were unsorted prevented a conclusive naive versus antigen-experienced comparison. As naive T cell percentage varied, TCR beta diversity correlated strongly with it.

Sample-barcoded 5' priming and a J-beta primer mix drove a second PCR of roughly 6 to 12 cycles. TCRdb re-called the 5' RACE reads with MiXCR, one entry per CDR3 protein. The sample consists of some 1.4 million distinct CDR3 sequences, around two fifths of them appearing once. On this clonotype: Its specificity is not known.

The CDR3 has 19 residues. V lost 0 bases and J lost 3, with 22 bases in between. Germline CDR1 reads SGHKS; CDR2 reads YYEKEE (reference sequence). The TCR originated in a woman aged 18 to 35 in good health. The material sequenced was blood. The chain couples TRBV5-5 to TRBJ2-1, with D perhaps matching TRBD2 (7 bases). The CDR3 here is CASSLVVVGGPMDYNEQFF. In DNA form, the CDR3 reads TGTGCCAGCAGCTTGGTGGTGGTCGGGGGGCCCATGGACTACAATGAGCAGTTCTTC.